One and the same sample provided the 8 T cell receptor beta chains below, sequenced in a study of cytotoxic CD8 clonotypes in ibrutinib-treated CLL (dated by TCRdb to 2020 to 2022). The protocol used for the library was the immunoSEQ multiplex PCR assay. This immuneACCESS table, as held by TCRdb, lists in-frame sequences with V and J called but not all clones. Of the missing ones, under half trace to an unresolved V gene in checked studies; the others have no known cause. This sample has 150,000 or so clones in its table, and about four fifths of those were observed once. In total, the top ten clones hold around 13% of the sample. The sample's time point label, decoded: eleven to twelve months on ibrutinib. This specimen consisted of PBMCs, obtained after 12 months of ibrutinib treatment. The receptors stem from a human donor with chronic lymphocytic leukemia.

The genes are TRBV2 and TRBJ2-5; 7 positions agree with TRBD2. The J segment lost 3 bases and the V segment lost 4 bases, leaving 11 bases of the junction unmatched. Germline CDR1 and CDR2: SNHLY and FYNNEI. The CDR3 sequence is 16 residues long. The CDR3 protein is CASSGFAASGKETQYF. The CDR3 coding sequence is TGTGCCAGCAGTGGATTTGCGGCTAGCGGCAAAGAGACCCAGTACTTC. Full variable domain (missing parts from reference TRBV2 and TRBJ2-5): EPEVTQTPSHQVTQMGQEVILRCVPISNHLYFYWYRQILGQKVEFLVSFYNNEISEKSEIFDDQFSVERPDGSNFTLKIRSTKLEDSAMYFCASSGFAASGKETQYFGPGTRLLVL.

V is TRBV5-1 and J is TRBJ1-4; D is uncertain. Germline CDR1 and CDR2: SGHRS and YFSETQ. There are 14 residues in the CDR3. Trimming took off 0 bases at V and 4 bases at J, with 7 bases between the two ends. CDR3 residues: CASSLVGSNEKLFF. In DNA, the CDR3 is TGCGCCAGCAGCTTGGTGGGCAGTAATGAAAAACTGTTTTTT.

The chain employs TRBV29-1 and TRBJ2-5; no clear D. There are 16 residues in the CDR3. CDR1 and CDR2 (germline): SQVTM, ANQGSEA. The V and J ends lost 2 bases and 5 bases respectively, with 21 bases between them. In nucleotides, the CDR3 is TGCAGCGTTGAAACGCAGAGCGCTGGATGGAAGGAGACCCAGTACTTC. This encodes CSVETQSAGWKETQYF. The full variable domain, rest sourced from reference TRBV29-1 and TRBJ2-5, is SAVISQKPSRDICQRGTSLTIQCQVDSQVTMMFWYRQQPGQSLTLIATANQGSEATYESGFVIDKFPISRPNLTFSTLTVSNMSPEDSSIYLCSVETQSAGWKETQYFGPGTRLLVL.

The genes are TRBV18 and TRBJ2-2; maybe TRBD1 (6 bases). There are 18 residues in the CDR3. The V end lost 5 bases, the J end lost 0 bases, and 19 bases lay between the germline ends. Germline CDR1 KGHSH, CDR2 LQKENI. In DNA, the CDR3 is TGTGCCAGCTCAGCCCCGTCAGGGGAGCCATCGAACACCGGGGAGCTGTTTTTT. It is translated as CASSAPSGEPSNTGELFF.

This chain connects TRBV2 to TRBJ2-7, with 8 bases fitting TRBD1. The germline gives CDR1 SNHLY, CDR2 FYNNEI. J gave up 3 bases and V 6 bases, and 7 bases lay outside the gene matches. This CDR3 region has 14 residues. Here the CDR3 reads CASSWTGIGYEQYF. CDR3 nucleotide sequence: TGTGCCAGCAGCTGGACAGGGATTGGCTACGAGCAGTACTTC.

This clone was observed a single time. This rearrangement joins TRBV27 to TRBJ1-3; weak D call: TRBD1 (6 bases). The CDR3 spans 15 residues. The germline V gene has CDR1 MNHEY and CDR2 SMNVEV (reference sequence). Trimming took off 3 bases at V and 4 bases at J, with 13 bases between the two ends. This CDR3 is CASSLGGRLGNTIYF. The CDR3 region has the DNA TGTGCCAGCAGTTTGGGGGGGCGCCTCGGAAACACCATATATTTT.

This chain uses TRBV5-1 with TRBJ2-7, with 7 positions matching TRBD1. This CDR3 is 14 amino acids long. From germline, CDR1 is SGHRS and CDR2 YFSETQ. The junction had 13 bases not matched to a gene; V was cut back by 7 bases and J by 6 bases. CDR3 sequence (DNA): TGCGCCAGCCGCTCAACGGGACAGAGGATCGAGCAGTACTTC. This encodes CASRSTGQRIEQYF.

The V call is TRBV30, the J call TRBJ2-7; TRBD1 matches at 7 bases. The CDR3 runs to 13 residues. The junction had 3 bases not matched to a gene; V was cut back by 1 base and J by 3 bases. From germline, CDR1 is GTSNPN and CDR2 SVGIG (reference sequence). The CDR3 region is CAWSEGASYEQYF. DNA of the CDR3: TGTGCCTGGAGTGAGGGGGCCAGCTACGAGCAGTACTTC.